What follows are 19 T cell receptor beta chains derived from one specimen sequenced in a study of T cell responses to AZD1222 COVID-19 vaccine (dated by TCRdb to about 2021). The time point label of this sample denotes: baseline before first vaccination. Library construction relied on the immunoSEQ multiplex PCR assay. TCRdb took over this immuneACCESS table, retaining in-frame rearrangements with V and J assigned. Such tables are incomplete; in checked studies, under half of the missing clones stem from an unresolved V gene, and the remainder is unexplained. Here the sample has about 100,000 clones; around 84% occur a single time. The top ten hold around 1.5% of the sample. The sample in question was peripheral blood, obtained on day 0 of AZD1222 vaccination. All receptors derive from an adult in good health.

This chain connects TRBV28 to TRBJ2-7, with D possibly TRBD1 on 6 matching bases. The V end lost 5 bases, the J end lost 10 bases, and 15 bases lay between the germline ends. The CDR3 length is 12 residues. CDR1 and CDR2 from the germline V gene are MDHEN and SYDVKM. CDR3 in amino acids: CASSLQGLEQYF. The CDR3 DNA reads TGTGCCAGCAGTCTACAGGGTCTGGAACAGTACTTC.

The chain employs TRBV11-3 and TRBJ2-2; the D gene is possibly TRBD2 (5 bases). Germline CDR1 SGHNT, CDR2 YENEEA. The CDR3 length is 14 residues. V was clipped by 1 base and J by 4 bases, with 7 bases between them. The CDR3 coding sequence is TGTGCCAGCAGCTTAGGCGGAGGCACCGGGGAGCTGTTTTTT. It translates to CASSLGGGTGELFF.

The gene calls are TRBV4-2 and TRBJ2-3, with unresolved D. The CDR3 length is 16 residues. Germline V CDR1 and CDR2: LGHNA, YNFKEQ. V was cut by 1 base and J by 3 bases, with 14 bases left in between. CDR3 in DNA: TGTGCCAGCAGCCAAGCATGGCGGTCACGTACAGATACGCAGTATTTT. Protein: CASSQAWRSRTDTQYF.

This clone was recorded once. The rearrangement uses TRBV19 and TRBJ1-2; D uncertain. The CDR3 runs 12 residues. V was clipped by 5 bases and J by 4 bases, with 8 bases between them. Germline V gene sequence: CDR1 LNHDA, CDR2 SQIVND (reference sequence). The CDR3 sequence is CASSQYPYGYTF. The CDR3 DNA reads TGTGCCAGTAGTCAATATCCCTATGGCTACACCTTC.

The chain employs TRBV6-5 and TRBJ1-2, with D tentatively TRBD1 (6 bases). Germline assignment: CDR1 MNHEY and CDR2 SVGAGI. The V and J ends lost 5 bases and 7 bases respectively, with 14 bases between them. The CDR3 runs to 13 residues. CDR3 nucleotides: TGTGCCAGCAGTCGGGACACCAAGTCTGGCTACACCTTC. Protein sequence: CASSRDTKSGYTF.

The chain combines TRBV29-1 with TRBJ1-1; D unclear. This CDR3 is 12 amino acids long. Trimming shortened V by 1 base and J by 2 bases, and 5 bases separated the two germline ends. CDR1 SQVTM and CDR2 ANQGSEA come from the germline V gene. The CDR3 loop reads CSVEGLNTEAFF. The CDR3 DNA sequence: TGCAGCGTTGAAGGTCTTAACACTGAAGCTTTCTTT.

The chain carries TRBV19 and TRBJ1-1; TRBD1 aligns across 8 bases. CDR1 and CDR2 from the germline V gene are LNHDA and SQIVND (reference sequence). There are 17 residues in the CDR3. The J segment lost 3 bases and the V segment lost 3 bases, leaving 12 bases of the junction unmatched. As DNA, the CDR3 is TGTGCCAGTAGTATCCGGACAGGGTCTGTTGTGGACACTGAAGCTTTCTTT. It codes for CASSIRTGSVVDTEAFF.

CDR3: CASSPRGTGYDQPQHF. The CDR3, as DNA: TGTGCCAGCAGCCCTAGAGGGACAGGGTATGATCAGCCCCAGCATTTT. The J gene is TRBJ1-5, the V gene TRBV7-2; TRBD1 agrees at 9 bases. The CDR3 covers 16 residues. V was clipped by 5 bases and J by 5 bases; unmatched bases: 10. Germline CDR1 reads SGHTA; CDR2 reads FQGNSA.

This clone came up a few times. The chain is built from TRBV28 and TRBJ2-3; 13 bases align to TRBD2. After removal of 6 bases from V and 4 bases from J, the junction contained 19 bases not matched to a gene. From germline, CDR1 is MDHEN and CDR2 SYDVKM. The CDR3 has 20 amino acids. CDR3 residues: CASSSPPGTSGIWGADTQYF. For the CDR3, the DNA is TGTGCCAGCAGCTCCCCTCCCGGGACTAGCGGGATATGGGGGGCAGATACGCAGTATTTT. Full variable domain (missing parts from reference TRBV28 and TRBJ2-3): DVKVTQSSRYLVKRTGEKVFLECVQDMDHENMFWYRQDPGLGLRLIYFSYDVKMKEKGDIPEGYSVSREKKERFSLILESASTNQTSMYLCASSSPPGTSGIWGADTQYFGPGTRLTVL.

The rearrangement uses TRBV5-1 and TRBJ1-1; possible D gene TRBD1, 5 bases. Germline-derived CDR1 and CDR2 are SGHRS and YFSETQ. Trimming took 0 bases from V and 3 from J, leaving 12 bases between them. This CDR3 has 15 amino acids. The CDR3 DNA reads TGCGCCAGCAGCTTGGAGGGGTTTACAGACACTGAAGCTTTCTTT. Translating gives CASSLEGFTDTEAFF.

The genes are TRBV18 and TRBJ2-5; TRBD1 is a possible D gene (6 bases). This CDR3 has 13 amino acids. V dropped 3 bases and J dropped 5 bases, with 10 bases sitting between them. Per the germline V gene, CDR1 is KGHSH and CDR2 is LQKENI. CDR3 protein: CASSPQGQETQYF. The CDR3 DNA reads TGTGCCAGCTCACCCCAGGGGCAGGAGACCCAGTACTTC. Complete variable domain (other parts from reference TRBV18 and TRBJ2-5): NAGVMQNPRHLVRRRGQEARLRCSPMKGHSHVYWYRQLPEEGLKFMVYLQKENIIDESGMPKERFSAEFPKEGPSILRIQQVVRGDSAAYFCASSPQGQETQYFGPGTRLLVL.

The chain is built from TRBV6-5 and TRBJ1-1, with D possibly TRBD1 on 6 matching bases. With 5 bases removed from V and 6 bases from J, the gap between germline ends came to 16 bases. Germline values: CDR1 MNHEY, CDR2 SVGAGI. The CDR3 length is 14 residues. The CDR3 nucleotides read TGTGCCAGCAGTCCTACAGGGATTCTCGCTGAAGCTTTCTTT. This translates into CASSPTGILAEAFF.

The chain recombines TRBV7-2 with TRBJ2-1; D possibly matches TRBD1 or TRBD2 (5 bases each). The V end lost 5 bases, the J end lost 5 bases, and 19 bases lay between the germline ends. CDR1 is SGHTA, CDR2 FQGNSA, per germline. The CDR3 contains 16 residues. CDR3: CASSPFGAATHNEQFF. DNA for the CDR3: TGTGCCAGCAGCCCATTCGGGGCGGCAACCCACAATGAGCAGTTCTTC.

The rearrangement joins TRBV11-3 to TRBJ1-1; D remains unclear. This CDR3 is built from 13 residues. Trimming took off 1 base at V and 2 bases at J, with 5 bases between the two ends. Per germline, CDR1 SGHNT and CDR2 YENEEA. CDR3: CASSLATNTEAFF. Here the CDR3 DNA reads TGTGCCAGCAGCTTAGCCACCAACACTGAAGCTTTCTTT.

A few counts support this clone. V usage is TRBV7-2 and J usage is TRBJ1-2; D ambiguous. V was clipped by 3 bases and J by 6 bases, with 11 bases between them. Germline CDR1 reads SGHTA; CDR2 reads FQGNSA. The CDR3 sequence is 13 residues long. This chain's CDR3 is CASSLGIRHGYTF. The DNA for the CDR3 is TGTGCCAGCAGCTTGGGAATTCGTCATGGCTACACCTTC.

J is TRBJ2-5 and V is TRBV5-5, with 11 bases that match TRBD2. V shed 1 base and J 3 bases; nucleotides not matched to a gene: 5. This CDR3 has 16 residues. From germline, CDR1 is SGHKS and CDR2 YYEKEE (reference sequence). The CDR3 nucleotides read TGTGCCAGCAGCTTGTGGGGTAGCGGGAGGGAAGAGACCCAGTACTTC. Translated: CASSLWGSGREETQYF.

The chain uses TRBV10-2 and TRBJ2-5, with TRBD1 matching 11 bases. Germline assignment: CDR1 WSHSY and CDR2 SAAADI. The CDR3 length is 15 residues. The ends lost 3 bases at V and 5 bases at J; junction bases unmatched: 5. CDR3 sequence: CASSDGTGGRETQYF. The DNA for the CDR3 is TGCGCCAGCAGTGACGGGACAGGGGGACGGGAGACCCAGTACTTC.

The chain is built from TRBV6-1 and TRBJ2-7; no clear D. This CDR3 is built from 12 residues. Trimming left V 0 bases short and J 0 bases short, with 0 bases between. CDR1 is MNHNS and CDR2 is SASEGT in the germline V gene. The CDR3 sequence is CASSEASYEQYF. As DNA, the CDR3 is TGTGCCAGCAGTGAAGCCTCCTACGAGCAGTACTTC.

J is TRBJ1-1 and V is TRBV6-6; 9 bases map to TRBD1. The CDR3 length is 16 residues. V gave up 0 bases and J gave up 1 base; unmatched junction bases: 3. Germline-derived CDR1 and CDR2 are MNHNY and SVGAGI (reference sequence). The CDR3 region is CASSYSSGQGNTEAFF. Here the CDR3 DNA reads TGTGCCAGCAGTTACTCATCGGGACAGGGGAACACTGAAGCTTTCTTT.